Below, 9 T cell receptor beta chains from the same sample are listed, as sequenced in a study of control samples from healthy donors and cancer patients (dated by TCRdb to the early 2020s). Library preparation was by the immunoSEQ multiplex PCR assay. TCRdb carries this immuneACCESS record with in-frame sequences only. Its versions omit some clonotypes, under half of them owing to an unresolved V gene in the studies checked, with the rest unexplained. For this sample there are approximately 190,000 clones; approximately 91% appear just once. About 2% of the sample comes from the top ten. Specimen: blood. These receptors came from a man under 40 in good health.

This rearrangement joins TRBV5-1 to TRBJ1-5; D ambiguous. Trimming shortened V by 0 bases and J by 6 bases, and 7 bases separated the two germline ends. Germline assignment: CDR1 SGHRS and CDR2 YFSETQ. The CDR3 is made up of 13 amino acids. CDR3 residues: CASSLGDGQPQHF. CDR3 coding DNA: TGCGCCAGCAGCTTGGGCGATGGTCAGCCCCAGCATTTT.

The V gene is TRBV4-2, the J gene TRBJ1-6; D gene unclear. The CDR3 covers 16 residues. Trimming left V 3 bases short and J 8 bases short, with 17 bases between. Germline CDR1 is LGHNA and CDR2 is YNFKEQ. CDR3 DNA sequence: TGTGCCAGCAGCCACCCTGGTGGGCTGGTTGATTCACCCCTCCACTTT. It is translated as CASSHPGGLVDSPLHF.

The chain joins TRBV2 to TRBJ1-1; 7 bases fit TRBD1. The CDR3 extends over 14 amino acids. The germline gives CDR1 SNHLY, CDR2 FYNNEI. V lost 5 bases and J lost 1; bases outside the gene matches: 4. The CDR3 DNA is TGTGCCAGCAGTACGAGACAGGGGAACACTGAAGCTTTCTTT. This encodes CASSTRQGNTEAFF.

The CDR3 sequence: CASSELAGNTGELFF. In DNA form, the CDR3 reads TGTGCCAGCAGTGAACTAGCGGGGAACACCGGGGAGCTGTTTTTT. The V gene is TRBV6-1, the J gene TRBJ2-2, with 8 bases lining up with TRBD2. V lost 2 bases to trimming and J lost 1 base; unmatched junction nucleotides: 0. Per germline, CDR1 MNHNS and CDR2 SASEGT. The CDR3 extends over 15 amino acids.

This clone showed up just once. The chain has TRBV6-1 and TRBJ2-7; tentatively, D is TRBD1 (5 bases). From germline, CDR1 is MNHNS and CDR2 SASEGT. The CDR3 runs to 16 residues. Trimming removed 4 bases from V and 2 bases from J, with 18 bases in between. The CDR3: CASSVSLEGVAYEQYF. CDR3 DNA: TGTGCCAGCAGTGTCTCCCTAGAAGGGGTTGCCTACGAGCAGTACTTC.

CDR3: CASSDPRGGLSRYTF. CDR3 coding DNA: TGTGCCAGCAGTGATCCCAGGGGGGGACTCTCACGCTACACCTTC. The chain is built from TRBV6-1 and TRBJ1-2; 7 positions agree with TRBD1. This CDR3 has 15 amino acids. Trimming at V came to 3 bases and at J to 9 bases, leaving 13 bases not matched to a gene. Per germline, CDR1 MNHNS and CDR2 SASEGT.

This chain joins TRBV6-4 and TRBJ1-1, with 7 bases lining up with TRBD1. V lost 6 bases, J lost 4 bases, and 8 bases stayed unmatched. The germline CDR1 and CDR2 sequences are MRHNA and SNTAGT. The CDR3 consists of 14 residues. In DNA form, the CDR3 reads TGTGCCAGCAGAAGGACAGGAGCGGCCACTGAAGCTTTCTTT. Protein: CASRRTGAATEAFF.

This clone turned up a few times. The CDR3: CASSGQGARETQYF. As DNA, the CDR3 is TGCGCCAGCAGTGGACAGGGGGCTAGGGAGACCCAGTACTTC. The chain combines TRBV5-1 with TRBJ2-5, with TRBD1 matching over 11 bases. Losses at the gene ends were 5 bases for V and 5 bases for J; bases not matched to a gene: 5. The germline V gene has CDR1 SGHRS and CDR2 YFSETQ. CDR3 size: 14 residues.

For the CDR3, the DNA is TGTGCCAGCAGTTTAACAGGGGGCAATTCAGATACGCAGTATTTT. This gives the protein CASSLTGGNSDTQYF. This rearrangement joins TRBV27 to TRBJ2-3, with TRBD1 identical over 9 bases. The germline V gene encodes CDR1 MNHEY and CDR2 SMNVEV (reference sequence). After removal of 2 bases from V and 4 bases from J, the junction contained 4 bases not matched to a gene. CDR3 size: 15 residues.